Given below is one T cell receptor (beta chain) in context. This specimen comes from a study of cytomegalovirus exposure and HLA in healthy donors. Amplification used 60 Vbeta primers and 13 Jbeta primers. The method was immunoSEQ multiplex PCR; TCRdb's version includes in-frame clones alone and lacks a portion of them. The sample carries about 180,000 clones, roughly 84% recorded once. The V end lost 5 bases, the J end lost 6 bases, and 8 bases lay between the germline ends. Looked up from germline, CDR1 is SGHNT and CDR2 is YENEEA. The CDR3 contains 12 residues. Sequenced input: PBMCs. This receptor was identified in a girl aged 2 to 9 in good health and CMV-seropositive. This chain uses TRBV11-3 with TRBJ2-1; D unresolved. CDR3 bases: TGTGCCAGCAGCAGTGGAGTCAATGAGCAGTTCTTC. Its translation: CASSSGVNEQFF.